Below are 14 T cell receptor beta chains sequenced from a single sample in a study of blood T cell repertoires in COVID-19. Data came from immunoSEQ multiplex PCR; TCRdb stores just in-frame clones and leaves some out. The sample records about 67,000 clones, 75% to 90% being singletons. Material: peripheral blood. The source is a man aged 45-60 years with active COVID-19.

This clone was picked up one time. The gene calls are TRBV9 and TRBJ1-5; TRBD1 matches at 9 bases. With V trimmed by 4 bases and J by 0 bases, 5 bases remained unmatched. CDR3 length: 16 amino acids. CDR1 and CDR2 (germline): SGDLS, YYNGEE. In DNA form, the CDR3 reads TGTGCCAGCAGCCCGGGACAGGGACTTAGCAATCAGCCCCAGCATTTT. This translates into CASSPGQGLSNQPQHF.

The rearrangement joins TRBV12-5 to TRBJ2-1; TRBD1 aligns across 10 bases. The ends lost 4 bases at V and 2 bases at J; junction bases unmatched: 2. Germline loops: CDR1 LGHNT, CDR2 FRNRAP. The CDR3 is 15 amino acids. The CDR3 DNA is TGTGCTAGTGGTTGGGGACAGGGGACCTACAATGAGCAGTTCTTC. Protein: CASGWGQGTYNEQFF. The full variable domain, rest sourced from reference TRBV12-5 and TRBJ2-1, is DARVTQTPRHKVTEMGQEVTMRCQPILGHNTVFWYRQTMMQGLELLAYFRNRAPLDDSGMPKDRFSAEMPDATLATLKIQPSEPRDSAVYFCASGWGQGTYNEQFFGPGTRLTVL.

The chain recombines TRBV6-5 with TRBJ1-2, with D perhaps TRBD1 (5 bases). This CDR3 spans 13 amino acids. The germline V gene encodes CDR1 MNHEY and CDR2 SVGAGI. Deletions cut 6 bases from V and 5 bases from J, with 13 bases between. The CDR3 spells CASRKGREYGYTF. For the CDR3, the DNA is TGTGCCAGCAGGAAGGGGAGGGAGTATGGCTACACCTTC.

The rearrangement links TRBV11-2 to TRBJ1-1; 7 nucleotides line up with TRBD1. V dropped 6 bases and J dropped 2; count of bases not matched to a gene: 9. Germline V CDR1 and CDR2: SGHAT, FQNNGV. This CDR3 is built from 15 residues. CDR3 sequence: CASSWGRDSNTEAFF. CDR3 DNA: TGTGCCAGCAGTTGGGGTAGGGACAGTAACACTGAAGCTTTCTTT.

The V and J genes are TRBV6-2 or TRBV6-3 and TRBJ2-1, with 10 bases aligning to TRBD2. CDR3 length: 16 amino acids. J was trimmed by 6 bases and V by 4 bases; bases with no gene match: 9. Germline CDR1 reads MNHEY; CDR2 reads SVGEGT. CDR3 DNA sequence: TGTGCCAGCAGTTCCCTACTAGCGGGAAAAGGCAATGAGCAGTTCTTC. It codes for CASSSLLAGKGNEQFF.

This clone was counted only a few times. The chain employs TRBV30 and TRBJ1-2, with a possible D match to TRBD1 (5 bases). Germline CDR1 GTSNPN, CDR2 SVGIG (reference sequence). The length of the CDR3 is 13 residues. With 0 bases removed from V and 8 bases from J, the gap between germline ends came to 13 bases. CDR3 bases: TGTGCCTGGAGTGTTAACAGGCTGGGCGGCTACACCTTC. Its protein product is CAWSVNRLGGYTF.

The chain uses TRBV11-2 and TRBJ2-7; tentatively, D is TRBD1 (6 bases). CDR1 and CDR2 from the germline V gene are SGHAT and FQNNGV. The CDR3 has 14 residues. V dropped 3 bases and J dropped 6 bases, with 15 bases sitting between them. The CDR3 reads CASSLAQRGGEQYF. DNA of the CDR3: TGTGCCAGCAGCTTGGCACAACGAGGGGGCGAGCAGTACTTC.

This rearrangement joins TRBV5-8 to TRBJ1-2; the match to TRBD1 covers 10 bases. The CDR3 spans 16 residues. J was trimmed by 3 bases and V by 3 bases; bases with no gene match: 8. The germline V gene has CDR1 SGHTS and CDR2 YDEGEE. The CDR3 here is CASSSGQGQTYYGYTF. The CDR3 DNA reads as TGTGCCAGCAGCTCGGGACAGGGGCAAACGTACTATGGCTACACCTTC.

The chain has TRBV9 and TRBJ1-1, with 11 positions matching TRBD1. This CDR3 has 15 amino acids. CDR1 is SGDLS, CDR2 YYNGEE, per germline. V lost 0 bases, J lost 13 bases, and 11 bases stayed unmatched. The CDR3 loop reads CASSVGEWTGGGCFF. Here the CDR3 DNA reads TGTGCCAGCAGCGTAGGAGAGTGGACAGGGGGCGGGTGTTTCTTT.

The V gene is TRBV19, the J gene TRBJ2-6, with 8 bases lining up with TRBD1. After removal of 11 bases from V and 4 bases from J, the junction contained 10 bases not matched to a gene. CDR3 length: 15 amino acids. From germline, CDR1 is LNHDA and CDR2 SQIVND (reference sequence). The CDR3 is CAAGRGLTGANVLTF. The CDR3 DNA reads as TGTGCCGCCGGCAGGGGGCTAACAGGGGCCAACGTCCTGACTTTC.

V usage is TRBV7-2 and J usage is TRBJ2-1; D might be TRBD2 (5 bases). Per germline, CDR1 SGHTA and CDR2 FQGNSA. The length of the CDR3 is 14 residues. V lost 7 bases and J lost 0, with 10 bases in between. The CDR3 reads CASTSRGSYNEQFF. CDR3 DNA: TGTGCCAGCACCTCCCGGGGCTCCTACAATGAGCAGTTCTTC.

This chain's CDR3 is CASSQVGGGQPQHF. The CDR3 DNA reads TGTGCCAGCAGCCAAGTCGGGGGAGGTCAGCCCCAGCATTTT. J is TRBJ1-5 and V is TRBV4-2, with D perhaps matching TRBD1 (5 bases). Deletions cut 1 base from V and 6 bases from J, with 10 bases between. This CDR3 has 14 residues. Germline V lookup: CDR1 LGHNA, CDR2 YNFKEQ.

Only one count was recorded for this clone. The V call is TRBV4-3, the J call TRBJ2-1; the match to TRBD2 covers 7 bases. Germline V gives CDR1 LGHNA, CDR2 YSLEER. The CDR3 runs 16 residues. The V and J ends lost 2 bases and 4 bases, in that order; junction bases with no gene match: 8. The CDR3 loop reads CASSQTAGEGYNEQFF. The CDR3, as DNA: TGCGCCAGCAGCCAAACGGCGGGAGAAGGGTACAATGAGCAGTTCTTC.

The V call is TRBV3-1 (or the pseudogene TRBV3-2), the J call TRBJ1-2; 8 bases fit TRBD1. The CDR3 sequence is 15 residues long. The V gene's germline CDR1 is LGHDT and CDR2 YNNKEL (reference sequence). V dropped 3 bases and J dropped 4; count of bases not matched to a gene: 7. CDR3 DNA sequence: TGTGCCAGCAGCCAGGCAGGGGGCCTAGGCTATGGCTACACCTTC. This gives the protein CASSQAGGLGYGYTF.